The present T cell receptor (beta chain) was sequenced within a study of blood T cell repertoires in COVID-19. Study-level information: COVID-19 samples, acute and convalescent, were from the United States, Italy and Spain. PBMCs, B-cell-depleted T cells, or T cells provided the cDNA or gDNA that made up the material.

Original processing notes: Reference gene primer amplification yielded estimated nucleated cell counts. TCRdb keeps only in-frame clones here, not all; method: immunoSEQ multiplex PCR. V, J and clone size are taken as reported in that table, and D and trimming were inferred from the DNA itself. The sample has some 54,000 clones, about four fifths seen once; the top ten hold around 6.6%. Germline-derived CDR1 and CDR2 are SEHNR and FQNEAQ (reference sequence). After removal of 4 bases from V and 4 bases from J, the junction contained 0 bases not matched to a gene. The CDR3 consists of 12 residues. V is TRBV7-9 and J is TRBJ1-1, with 7 bases identical to TRBD1. The specimen sequenced was peripheral blood. The clonotype was recovered from a man aged 65 to 85 with active COVID-19. CDR3 coding DNA: TGTGCCAGCAGCTGGGACAGCACTGAAGCTTTCTTT. Its translation: CASSWDSTEAFF.